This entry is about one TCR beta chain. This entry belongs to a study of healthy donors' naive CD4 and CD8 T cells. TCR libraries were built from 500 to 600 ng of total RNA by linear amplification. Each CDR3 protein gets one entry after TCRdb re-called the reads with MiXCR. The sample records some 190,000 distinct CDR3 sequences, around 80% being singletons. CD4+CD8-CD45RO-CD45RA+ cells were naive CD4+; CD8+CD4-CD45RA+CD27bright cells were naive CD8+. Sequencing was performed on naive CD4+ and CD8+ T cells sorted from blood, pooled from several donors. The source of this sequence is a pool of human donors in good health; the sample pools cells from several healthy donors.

The CDR3 DNA sequence: TGCAGCGTTGACGAGGGCACCTACGAGCAGTACTTC. The encoded protein is CSVDEGTYEQYF. The gene calls are TRBV29-1 and TRBJ2-7; TRBD2 might be the D (5 bases). The V end was cut by 3 bases, the J end by 2 bases, with 8 bases between. Germline assignment: CDR1 SQVTM and CDR2 ANQGSEA. The CDR3 totals 12 residues.